This T cell receptor (beta chain) was sequenced for a study of T cell responses to AZD1222 COVID-19 vaccine. Clones were read by immunoSEQ multiplex PCR, and TCRdb kept only the in-frame ones, dropping some. The sample includes 95,000 to 150,000 clones, around 88% of them seen just once. Material: peripheral blood, obtained on day 0 of AZD1222 vaccination. The clonotype originates from an adult in good health.

The CDR3 loop reads CASSQGGLSGNTIYF. The DNA for the CDR3 is TGTGCCAGCAGCCAAGGAGGCCTCTCTGGAAACACCATATATTTT. This chain connects TRBV3-1 (or the pseudogene TRBV3-2) to TRBJ1-3; D remains ambiguous. The V end was cut by 1 base, the J end by 0 bases, with 7 bases between. CDR3 length: 15 residues. CDR1 and CDR2 (germline): LGHDT, YNNKEL (reference sequence).